The clone carrying this T cell receptor beta chain was seen a few times. Its matching antigen is unknown. PCR involved 60 Vbeta and 13 Jbeta primers. Methods used by the authors: Among the unique TCR beta chains that a later analysis counted, around 82 million in all, 10 million to 13 million were shared. The data were produced by immunoSEQ multiplex PCR, yet TCRdb's version contains in-frame clones alone and is incomplete. V, J and clone size reflect that table, while D and trimming were determined from the DNA. The top ten hold approximately 1.5% of the sample, which has 170,000 or so clones, about three quarters seen once. This sample was taken from a study of cytomegalovirus exposure and HLA in healthy donors. The J segment lost 6 bases and the V segment lost 1 base, leaving 3 bases of the junction unmatched. Germline lookup yields CDR1 MNHNS and CDR2 SASEGT. CDR3 length: 16 amino acids. General study results and limits: Upon later analysis, TCR association rates were observed to vary by HLA locus, being highest for DRB1 and lowest for HLA-C. The records held CMV serostatus as the only immune exposure information.

The origin of this receptor is a woman in her twenties or thirties in good health and CMV-seropositive. The rearrangement uses TRBV6-1 and TRBJ2-1; 13 bases line up with TRBD2. The source material was PBMCs. The DNA for the CDR3 is TGTGCCAGCAGTGAAGGACTAGCGGGAGGCCTCAATGAGCAGTTCTTC. Translated, it gives CASSEGLAGGLNEQFF.